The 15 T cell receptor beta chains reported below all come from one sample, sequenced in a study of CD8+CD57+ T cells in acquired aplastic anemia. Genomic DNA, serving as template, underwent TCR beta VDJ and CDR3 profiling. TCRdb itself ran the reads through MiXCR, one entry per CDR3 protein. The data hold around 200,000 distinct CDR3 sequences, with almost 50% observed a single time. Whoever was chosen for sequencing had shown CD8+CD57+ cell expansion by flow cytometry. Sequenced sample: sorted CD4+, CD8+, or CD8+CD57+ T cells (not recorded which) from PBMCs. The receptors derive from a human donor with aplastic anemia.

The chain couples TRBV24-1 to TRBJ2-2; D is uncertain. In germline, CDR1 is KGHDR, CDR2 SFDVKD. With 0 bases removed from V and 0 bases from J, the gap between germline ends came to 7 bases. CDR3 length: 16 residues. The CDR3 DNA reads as TGTGCCACCAGTGATTTGACAGAGGCGAACACCGGGGAGCTGTTTTTT. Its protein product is CATSDLTEANTGELFF.

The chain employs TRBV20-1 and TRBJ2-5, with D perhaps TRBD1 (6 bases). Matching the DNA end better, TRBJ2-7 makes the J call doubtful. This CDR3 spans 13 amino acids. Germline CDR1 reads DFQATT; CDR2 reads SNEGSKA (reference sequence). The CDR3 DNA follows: TGCAGTTGGGCGGCAGGGGAATCCTACGAGCAGTACTTC. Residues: CSWAAGESYEQYF.

The CDR3 DNA reads TGCAGTGCTAGACCCGTTCTAGCGGGAGGGCACGAGCAGTACTTC. It translates to CSARPVLAGGHEQYF. The genes are TRBV20-1 and TRBJ2-7; 12 bases match TRBD2. Germline-derived CDR1 and CDR2 are DFQATT and SNEGSKA (reference sequence). The CDR3 runs 15 residues. J lost 5 bases, V lost 2 bases, and 7 bases had no gene match.

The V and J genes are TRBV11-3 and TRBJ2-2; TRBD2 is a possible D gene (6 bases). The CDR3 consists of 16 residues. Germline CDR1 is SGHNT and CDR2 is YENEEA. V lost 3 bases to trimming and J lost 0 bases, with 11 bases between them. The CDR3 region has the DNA TGTGCCAGCAGCTTCGCAGCGGGTCCGAACACCGGGGAGCTGTTTTTT. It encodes CASSFAAGPNTGELFF.

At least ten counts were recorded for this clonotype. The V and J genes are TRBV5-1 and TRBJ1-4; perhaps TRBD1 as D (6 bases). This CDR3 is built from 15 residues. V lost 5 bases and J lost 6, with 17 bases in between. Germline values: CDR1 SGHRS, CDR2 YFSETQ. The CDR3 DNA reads TGCGCCAGCAGTAGGGGGATTTCCGGGGATGAAAAACTGTTTTTT. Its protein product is CASSRGISGDEKLFF.

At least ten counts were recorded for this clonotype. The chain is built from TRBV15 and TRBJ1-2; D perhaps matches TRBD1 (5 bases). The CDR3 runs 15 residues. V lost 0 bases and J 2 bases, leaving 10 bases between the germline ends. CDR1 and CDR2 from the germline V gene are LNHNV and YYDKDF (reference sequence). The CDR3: CATSRDMGPNYGYTF. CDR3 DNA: TGTGCCACCAGCAGAGATATGGGGCCAAACTATGGCTACACCTTC. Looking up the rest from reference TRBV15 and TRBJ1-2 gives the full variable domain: DAMVIQNPRYQVTQFGKPVTLSCSQTLNHNVMYWYQQKSSQAPKLLFHYYDKDFNNEADTPDNFQSRRPNTSFCFLDIRSPGLGDTAMYLCATSRDMGPNYGYTFGSGTRLTVV.

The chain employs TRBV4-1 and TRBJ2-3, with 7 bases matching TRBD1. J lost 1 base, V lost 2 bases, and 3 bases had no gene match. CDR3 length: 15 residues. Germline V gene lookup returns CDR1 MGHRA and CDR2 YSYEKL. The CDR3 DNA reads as TGCGCCAGCAGCCAACCAGACAGGGGCACAGATACGCAGTATTTT. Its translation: CASSQPDRGTDTQYF.

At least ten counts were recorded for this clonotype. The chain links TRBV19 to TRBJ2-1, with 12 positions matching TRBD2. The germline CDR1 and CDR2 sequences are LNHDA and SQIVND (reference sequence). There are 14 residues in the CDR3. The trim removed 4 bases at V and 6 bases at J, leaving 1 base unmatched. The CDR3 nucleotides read TGTGCCAGTAGTAGACTAGCGGGGGCCAATGAGCAGTTCTTC. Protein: CASSRLAGANEQFF. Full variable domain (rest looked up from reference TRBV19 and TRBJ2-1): DGGITQSPKYLFRKEGQNVTLSCEQNLNHDAMYWYRQDPGQGLRLIYYSQIVNDFQKGDIAEGYSVSREKKESFPLTVTSAQKNPTAFYLCASSRLAGANEQFFGPGTRLTVL.

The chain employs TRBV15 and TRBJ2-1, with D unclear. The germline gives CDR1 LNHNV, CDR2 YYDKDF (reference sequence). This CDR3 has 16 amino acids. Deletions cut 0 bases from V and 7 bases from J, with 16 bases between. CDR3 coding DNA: TGTGCCACCAGCAGAGACCCGGTTGTTAGTGGTAATGAGCAGTTCTTC. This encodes CATSRDPVVSGNEQFF.

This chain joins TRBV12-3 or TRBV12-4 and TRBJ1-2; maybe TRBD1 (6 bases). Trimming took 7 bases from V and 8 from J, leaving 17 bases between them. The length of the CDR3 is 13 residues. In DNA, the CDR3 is TGTGCCAGCAACTTAGGGGGGGGAGGAGGCTACACCTTC. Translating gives CASNLGGGGGYTF.

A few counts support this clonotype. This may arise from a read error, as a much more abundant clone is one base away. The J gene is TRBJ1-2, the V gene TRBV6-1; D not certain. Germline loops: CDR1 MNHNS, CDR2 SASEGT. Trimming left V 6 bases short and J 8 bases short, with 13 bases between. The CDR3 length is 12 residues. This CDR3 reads CASSRGSDGYTF. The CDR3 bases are TGTGCCAGCAGCCGAGGGTCCGACGGCTACACCTTC.

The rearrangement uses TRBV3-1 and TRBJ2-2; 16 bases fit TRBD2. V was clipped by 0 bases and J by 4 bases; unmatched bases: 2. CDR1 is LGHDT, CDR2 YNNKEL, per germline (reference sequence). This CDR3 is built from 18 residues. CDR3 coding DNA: TGTGCCAGCAGCCAAGAGGGACTAGCGGGGGGGCCCACCGGGGAGCTGTTTTTT. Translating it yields CASSQEGLAGGPTGELFF.

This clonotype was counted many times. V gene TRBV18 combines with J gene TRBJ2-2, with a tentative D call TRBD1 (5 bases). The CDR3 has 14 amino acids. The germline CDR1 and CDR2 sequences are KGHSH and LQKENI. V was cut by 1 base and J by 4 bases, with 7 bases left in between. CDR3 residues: CASSPLDSTGELFF. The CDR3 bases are TGTGCCAGCTCACCACTAGACAGCACCGGGGAGCTGTTTTTT.

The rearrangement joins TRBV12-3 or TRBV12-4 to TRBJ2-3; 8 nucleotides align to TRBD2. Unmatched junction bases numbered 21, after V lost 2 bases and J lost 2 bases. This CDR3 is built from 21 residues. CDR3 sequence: CASSLFVTGTNTGGDTDTQYF. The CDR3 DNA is TGTGCCAGCAGTTTATTCGTGACAGGAACGAACACCGGGGGGGACACAGATACGCAGTATTTT.

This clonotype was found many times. The chain's CDR3 is CASSLSGTGGTEAFF. The CDR3 DNA reads as TGTGCCAGCAGCTTAAGTGGGACCGGCGGCACTGAAGCTTTCTTT. This sequence joins TRBV7-6 and TRBJ1-1; possibly TRBD1 for D (5 bases). Germline CDR1 SGHVS, CDR2 FNYEAQ. This CDR3 has 15 amino acids. Trimming pared 2 bases from V and 4 bases from J, leaving 14 bases between. Variable domain in full (rest from reference TRBV7-6 and TRBJ1-1): GAGVSQSPRYKVTKRGQDVALRCDPISGHVSLYWYRQALGQGPEFLTYFNYEAQQDKSGLPNDRFSAERPEGSISTLTIQRTEQRDSAMYRCASSLSGTGGTEAFFGQGTRLTVV.